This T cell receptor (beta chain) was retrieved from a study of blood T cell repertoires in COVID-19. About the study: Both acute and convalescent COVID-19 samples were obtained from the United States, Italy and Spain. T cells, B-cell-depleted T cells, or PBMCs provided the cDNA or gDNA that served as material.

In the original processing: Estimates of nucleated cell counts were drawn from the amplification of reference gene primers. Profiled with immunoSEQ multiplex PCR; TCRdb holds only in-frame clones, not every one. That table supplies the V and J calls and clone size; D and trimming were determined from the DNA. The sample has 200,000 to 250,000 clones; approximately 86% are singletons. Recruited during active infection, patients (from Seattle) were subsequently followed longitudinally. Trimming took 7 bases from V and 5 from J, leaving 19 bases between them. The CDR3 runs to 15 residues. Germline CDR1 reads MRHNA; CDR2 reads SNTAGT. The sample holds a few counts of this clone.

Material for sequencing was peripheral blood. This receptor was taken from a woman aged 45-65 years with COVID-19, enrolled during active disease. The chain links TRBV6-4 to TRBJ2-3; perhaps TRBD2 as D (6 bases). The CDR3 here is CASTPSAGPVDTQYF. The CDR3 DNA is TGTGCCAGCACCCCGTCGGCGGGGCCCGTAGATACGCAGTATTTT.